One and the same sample provided the 27 T cell receptor beta chains below, sequenced in a study of cytotoxic CD8 clonotypes in ibrutinib-treated CLL. The method was immunoSEQ multiplex PCR; TCRdb's version includes in-frame clones alone and lacks a portion of them. The repertoire includes some 85,000 clones, roughly 80% of them detected once, and approximately 23% sits in the top ten. Sample: PBMCs, taken after 24 months of ibrutinib treatment. The source of these receptors is a human donor with chronic lymphocytic leukemia.

This clone was counted only a few times. This rearrangement joins TRBV25-1 to TRBJ2-7; the match to TRBD1 covers 10 bases. J lost 2 bases, V lost 8 bases, and 3 bases had no gene match. This CDR3 has 13 amino acids. Germline V gene data show CDR1 as MGHDK and CDR2 as SYGVNS. In nucleotides, the CDR3 is TGTGCCAGCGGAGGACAGGGGGCCTACGAGCAGTACTTC. Translation: CASGGQGAYEQYF.

The chain carries TRBV28 and TRBJ2-7; no firm D call. The CDR3 sequence is 13 residues long. Germline-derived CDR1 and CDR2 are MDHEN and SYDVKM. Trimming cost V 2 bases and J 7 bases, with 12 bases left between them. The CDR3 loop reads CASSLPPTREQYF. Here the CDR3 DNA reads TGTGCCAGCAGTTTACCCCCCACTCGGGAGCAGTACTTC.

This clone was counted only a few times. The chain combines TRBV5-4 with TRBJ2-5; weak D call: TRBD2 (5 bases). V lost 4 bases and J 2 bases, leaving 9 bases between the germline ends. The length of the CDR3 is 13 residues. Germline CDR1 SGHNT, CDR2 YYREEE (reference sequence). The DNA of the CDR3 is TGTGCCAGCAGCCCGCCGGGACAAGAGACCCAGTACTTC. It specifies CASSPPGQETQYF. Combining the CDR3 with reference TRBV5-4 and TRBJ2-5 gives the whole variable domain ETGVTQSPTHLIKTRGQQVTLRCSSQSGHNTVSWYQQALGQGPQFIFQYYREEENGRGNFPPRFSGLQFPNYSSELNVNALELDDSALYLCASSPPGQETQYFGPGTRLLVL.

The chain has TRBV10-3 and TRBJ2-7; D possibly corresponds to TRBD1 (5 bases). Germline loops: CDR1 ENHRY, CDR2 SYGVKD. The CDR3 is 14 residues long. V was shortened by 3 bases and J by 6 bases, with 15 bases between the two germline ends. The CDR3 bases are TGTGCCATCAGTGATTCCCAGGGTAGTAGCGAGCAGTACTTC. This translates into CAISDSQGSSEQYF.

The J gene is TRBJ2-1, the V gene TRBV2; D gene uncertain. CDR3 size: 15 residues. The V gene's germline CDR1 is SNHLY and CDR2 FYNNEI. Trimming left V 1 base short and J 4 bases short, with 11 bases between. The CDR3 sequence: CASSEVILAYNEQFF. CDR3 coding DNA: TGTGCCAGCAGTGAAGTTATCCTTGCTTACAATGAGCAGTTCTTC.

V is TRBV4-1 and J is TRBJ1-2; D may be TRBD1 (5 bases). Looked up from germline, CDR1 is MGHRA and CDR2 is YSYEKL. This CDR3 has 16 residues. V was cut by 0 bases and J by 5 bases, with 16 bases left in between. This CDR3 reads CASSQDRQLSLYGYTF. The CDR3 region has the DNA TGCGCCAGCAGCCAAGACAGACAGCTTTCTCTATATGGCTACACCTTC.

The DNA for the CDR3 is TGCGCCAGCAGCTCCGAAGCCGGCTCTGGGGCCAACGTCCTGACTTTC. Translating it yields CASSSEAGSGANVLTF. The rearrangement links TRBV5-1 to TRBJ2-6; D uncertain. Trimming cost V 3 bases and J 0 bases, with 10 bases left between them. The CDR3 spans 16 residues. Germline CDR1 reads SGHRS; CDR2 reads YFSETQ.

DNA for the CDR3: TGTGCCTTCCGAGGGCCTTCGGGGAAAGGGAAGACCCAGTACTTC. Encoded protein: CAFRGPSGKGKTQYF. The V gene is TRBV5-3, the J gene TRBJ2-5, with D possibly being TRBD2 (5 bases). TRBV5-3 qualifies as an ORF whose function is uncertain. Trimming removed 10 bases at V and 6 bases at J, with 25 bases between. The CDR3 runs 15 residues.

The J gene is TRBJ1-1, the V gene TRBV7-9; TRBD1 might be the D (6 bases). Germline lookup yields CDR1 SEHNR and CDR2 FQNEAQ (reference sequence). The V end lost 3 bases, the J end lost 5 bases, and 13 bases lay between the germline ends. CDR3 size: 14 residues. The CDR3 protein is CASSFGGAQTEAFF. The CDR3 DNA reads TGTGCCAGCAGCTTCGGGGGGGCGCAGACTGAAGCTTTCTTT.

The J gene is TRBJ2-5, the V gene TRBV7-9; 7 positions match TRBD1. V shed 6 bases and J 5 bases; nucleotides not matched to a gene: 6. Germline CDR1 reads SEHNR; CDR2 reads FQNEAQ (reference sequence). The CDR3 consists of 13 residues. The CDR3: CASSPDRKETQYF. The CDR3 DNA follows: TGTGCCAGCAGTCCGGACAGGAAGGAGACCCAGTACTTC. Full variable domain (remainder filled in from reference TRBV7-9 and TRBJ2-5): DTGVSQNPRHKITKRGQNVTFRCDPISEHNRLYWYRQTLGQGPEFLTYFQNEAQLEKSRLLSDRFSAERPKGSFSTLEIQRTEQGDSAMYLCASSPDRKETQYFGPGTRLLVL.

The chain uses TRBV5-1 and TRBJ2-2; tentative D call: TRBD1 (5 bases). V lost 3 bases, J lost 1 base, and 16 bases lay in between. The germline V gene encodes CDR1 SGHRS and CDR2 YFSETQ. The CDR3 extends over 17 amino acids. This CDR3 is CASSSWGTPGNTGELFF. CDR3 nucleotides: TGCGCCAGCAGCTCTTGGGGCACCCCTGGGAACACCGGGGAGCTGTTTTTT.

The V call is TRBV5-1, the J call TRBJ2-2; D is tentatively TRBD1 or TRBD2 (7 bases each). The germline V gene has CDR1 SGHRS and CDR2 YFSETQ. The V end lost 3 bases, the J end lost 3 bases, and 18 bases lay between the germline ends. This CDR3 is 17 amino acids long. The CDR3 nucleotides read TGCGCCAGCAGCTCCAACAGGGGAGGGGGTTACACCGGGGAGCTGTTTTTT. Residues: CASSSNRGGGYTGELFF.

This sequence joins TRBV28 and TRBJ1-5, with D unresolved. The V and J ends lost 2 bases and 2 bases respectively, with 13 bases between them. Per the germline V gene, CDR1 is MDHEN and CDR2 is SYDVKM. The CDR3 consists of 16 residues. CDR3 residues: CASSLVIPGRNQPQHF. The CDR3 DNA reads as TGTGCCAGCAGTTTAGTTATTCCTGGCCGCAATCAGCCCCAGCATTTT. Together with reference TRBV28 and TRBJ1-5, the CDR3 gives the full variable domain: DVKVTQSSRYLVKRTGEKVFLECVQDMDHENMFWYRQDPGLGLRLIYFSYDVKMKEKGDIPEGYSVSREKKERFSLILESASTNQTSMYLCASSLVIPGRNQPQHFGDGTRLSIL.

This clone has only a few counts. The CDR3 here is CASSAGRGSYNSPLHF. CDR3 DNA: TGTGCCAGCAGCGCTGGTCGGGGGTCCTATAATTCACCCCTCCACTTT. The chain links TRBV11-2 to TRBJ1-6; weak D call: TRBD1 (5 bases). This CDR3 comprises 16 residues. CDR1 is SGHAT, CDR2 FQNNGV, per germline. V shed 5 bases and J shed 1 base, with 12 bases lying between them.

The chain joins TRBV4-2 to TRBJ1-3, with 7 bases matching TRBD1. The germline gives CDR1 LGHNA, CDR2 YNFKEQ. Trimming cost V 0 bases and J 0 bases; bases outside gene matches: 8. The CDR3 is made up of 18 amino acids. This CDR3 is CASSQDPGQANSGNTIYF. The CDR3 bases are TGTGCCAGCAGCCAAGATCCAGGACAGGCCAACTCTGGAAACACCATATATTTT.

This chain uses TRBV9 with TRBJ1-5; maybe TRBD1 (5 bases). V was pared by 4 bases and J by 6 bases, with 11 bases between. This CDR3 is built from 13 residues. CDR1 and CDR2 (germline): SGDLS, YYNGEE. CDR3 loop: CASSLGGGQPQHF. The CDR3 nucleotides are TGTGCCAGCAGCCTCGGGGGAGGTCAGCCCCAGCATTTT.

This clone was counted only a few times. Other DNA variants within this sample encode the same CDR3. The J gene is TRBJ2-7, the V gene TRBV18, with 7 bases aligning to TRBD2. With V trimmed by 0 bases and J by 1 base, 0 bases remained unmatched. Germline lookup yields CDR1 KGHSH and CDR2 LQKENI. The CDR3 sequence is 14 residues long. The CDR3 loop is CASSPPGLSYEQYF. In DNA, the CDR3 is TGTGCCAGCTCACCACCGGGACTATCCTACGAGCAGTACTTC.

The CDR3, as DNA: TGTGCCACCAGCAGGGCTCGCCTGACAGTACCCTACGAGCAGTACTTC. Protein product: CATSRARLTVPYEQYF. The J gene is TRBJ2-7, the V gene TRBV15, with a weak D call TRBD1 (5 bases). The CDR3 totals 16 residues. Germline V lookup: CDR1 LNHNV, CDR2 YYDKDF (reference sequence). The V end lost 3 bases, the J end lost 2 bases, and 17 bases lay between the germline ends.

This chain links TRBV6-5 with TRBJ1-2, with 12 bases that match TRBD1. CDR1 MNHEY and CDR2 SVGAGI come from the germline V gene. The CDR3 covers 15 residues. J gave up 1 base and V 8 bases, and 5 bases lay outside the gene matches. The DNA for the CDR3 is TGTGCCAGCGGGACAGGGGGCAACCTTAACTATGGCTACACCTTC. Its protein is CASGTGGNLNYGYTF.

This clone was seen only a few times. V is TRBV9 and J is TRBJ2-5; 8 bases are shared with TRBD2. Trimming cost V 4 bases and J 5 bases; bases outside gene matches: 7. Germline-derived CDR1 and CDR2 are SGDLS and YYNGEE. This CDR3 spans 14 amino acids. DNA of the CDR3: TGTGCCAGCAGCCCCGGGACTAGAGGGGAGACCCAGTACTTC. Translated, it gives CASSPGTRGETQYF. The whole variable domain, remainder taken from reference TRBV9 and TRBJ2-5, is DSGVTQTPKHLITATGQRVTLRCSPRSGDLSVYWYQQSLDQGLQFLIQYYNGEERAKGNILERFSAQQFPDLHSELNLSSLELGDSALYFCASSPGTRGETQYFGPGTRLLVL.

The J gene is TRBJ2-5, the V gene TRBV7-2; TRBD2 agrees at 12 bases. Germline values: CDR1 SGHTA, CDR2 FQGNSA. The CDR3 runs to 15 residues. V gave up 6 bases and J gave up 5 bases; unmatched junction bases: 7. CDR3: CASRPSGGAWETQYF. DNA of the CDR3: TGTGCCAGCAGACCTAGCGGGGGGGCCTGGGAGACCCAGTACTTC.

For the CDR3, the DNA is TGCGCCAGCAGCTTGGACGGTTACAATGAGCAGTTCTTC. It is translated as CASSLDGYNEQFF. The chain uses TRBV5-1 and TRBJ2-1; D is unclear. Deletions cut 0 bases from V and 4 bases from J, with 5 bases between. CDR1 SGHRS and CDR2 YFSETQ come from the germline V gene. The CDR3 covers 13 residues.

This clone is judged medium-sized. The CDR3 nucleotides are TGCAGCGTCCAGGGTACGGGAAACACCGGGGAGCTGTTTTTT. It encodes CSVQGTGNTGELFF. The rearrangement links TRBV29-1 to TRBJ2-2; D may be TRBD1 or TRBD2 (5 bases each). The V gene's germline CDR1 is SQVTM and CDR2 ANQGSEA. The germline V and J ends were trimmed by 6 bases and 2 bases, with 13 bases remaining between them. The CDR3 has 14 amino acids.

This clone was detected only a few times. The chain employs TRBV27 and TRBJ2-7; TRBD2 agrees at 8 bases. CDR3 length equals 19 residues. Germline values: CDR1 MNHEY, CDR2 SMNVEV (reference sequence). The V and J ends lost 2 bases and 1 base, in that order; junction bases with no gene match: 16. The CDR3 nucleotides are TGTGCCAGCAGTTTAAAGGGGTGGGGTACGGGAGGGCAGTCCTACGAGCAGTACTTC. Amino acids: CASSLKGWGTGGQSYEQYF.

The J gene is TRBJ1-1, the V gene TRBV29-1, with unresolved D. Deletions cut 4 bases from V and 3 bases from J, with 9 bases between. The CDR3 runs 12 residues. The germline V gene has CDR1 SQVTM and CDR2 ANQGSEA. The CDR3 DNA reads TGCAGCGTTGGTCAGTTGGACACTGAAGCTTTCTTT. Protein sequence: CSVGQLDTEAFF.

V gene TRBV4-1 combines with J gene TRBJ1-2; the D is unclear. Per the germline V gene, CDR1 is MGHRA and CDR2 is YSYEKL. The germline V and J ends were trimmed by 0 bases and 3 bases, with 11 bases remaining between them. This CDR3 has 15 amino acids. This CDR3 reads CASSQDRREDYGYTF. The CDR3 DNA follows: TGCGCCAGCAGCCAAGATCGGAGGGAGGACTATGGCTACACCTTC.

The chain uses TRBV29-1 and TRBJ2-1, with 10 bases aligning to TRBD2. The CDR3 has 14 residues. With V trimmed by 6 bases and J by 3 bases, 5 bases remained unmatched. Looked up from germline, CDR1 is SQVTM and CDR2 is ANQGSEA. The CDR3 spells CSVELAGYYNEQFF. The CDR3, as DNA: TGCAGCGTGGAACTAGCGGGGTACTACAATGAGCAGTTCTTC.